The entry below gives a single T cell receptor beta chain sequence along with its context. The target antigen is unknown. Germline CDR1 SEHNR, CDR2 FQNEAQ (reference sequence). V lost 4 bases to trimming and J lost 0 bases, with 11 bases between them. CDR3 size: 15 residues. PCR employed 60 Vbeta and 13 Jbeta primers. Repertoires were generated with immunoSEQ multiplex PCR, while TCRdb's copy carries only in-frame clones and drops some. This sample carries roughly 100,000 clones, roughly a tenth of them seen once, and the ten largest clones take approximately 5.1%. The data are from a study of cytomegalovirus exposure and HLA in healthy donors. The study's findings and limits: Other equally common chains were less clonally expanded than HLA-associated TCR beta chains, a later analysis showed. About 87% or about 30% of the time was how often most TCR beta V segments were productive, according to an earlier analysis. It emerged from a later analysis that several of the most significant clusters appeared to be linked to common viral pathogens.

Nominally healthy donors were sampled, though unrecorded immune exposures were likely. V gene TRBV7-9 combines with J gene TRBJ2-3; D unclear. Sequencing was performed on PBMCs. The clonotype originates from a middle-aged man in good health and CMV-seropositive. The CDR3 DNA reads as TGTGCCAGCAGCTCCGCCCCGGTTAGCACAGATACGCAGTATTTT. Translating it yields CASSSAPVSTDTQYF.